This is a list of T cell receptor beta chains from one sample in a study of cytomegalovirus exposure and HLA in healthy donors. Assay used: immunoSEQ multiplex PCR; TCRdb lists only in-frame clones, some missing. The sample consists of more than 100,000 clones, approximately 78% of them appearing once. Sequencing was done on a sample of PBMCs. These receptor sequences come from a woman between 45 and 65 years old in good health and CMV-seropositive. Each CDR3 is given with its conserved first and last residue. The D gene is left open where the match is weak. Size values are once, few and many counts, or a class for expanded clones, and some rows have none.

TRBV7-9,TRBJ2-7,-,-,TGTGCCAGCAGCTTTACCAGCTCCTACGAGCAGTACTTC,CASSFTSSYEQYF
TRBV7-2,TRBJ2-3,-,few,TGTGCCAGCAGCCCCCGACAGGCCCCGACGCAGTATTTT,CASSPRQAPTQYF
TRBV10-3,TRBJ2-1,TRBD2,-,TGTGCCATCAGTGAGTTGGGGACAGGGGCTAAGGGACTAGCGGGGAGCTCCTACAATGAGCAGTTCTTC,CAISELGTGAKGLAGSSYNEQFF
TRBV19,TRBJ2-7,-,-,TGTGCCAGTAGTATAGCGACAGGTAGAAACTACGAGCAGTACTTC,CASSIATGRNYEQYF
TRBV19,TRBJ2-7,TRBD2,-,TGTGCCACCGCTTCAGCGGGGGGAAAGACCTACGAGCAGTACTTC,CATASAGGKTYEQYF
TRBV5-1,TRBJ1-6,TRBD1,-,TGCGCCAGCAGCTTGTCGGGACAGCATAATTCACCCCTCCACTTT,CASSLSGQHNSPLHF
TRBV7-6,TRBJ2-3,-,-,TGTGCCAGCAGCTTACGGAGTTCCCAAGATACGCAGTATTTT,CASSLRSSQDTQYF
TRBV7-2,TRBJ1-5,TRBD1,-,TGTGCCAGCAGCTTAGTGGGCAGGGGGCGCTCTCAGCCCCAGCATTTT,CASSLVGRGRSQPQHF
TRBV9,TRBJ1-3,-,-,TGTGCCAGGGTACTAGATCACAGAAACACCATATATTTT,CARVLDHRNTIYF
TRBV5-1,TRBJ2-5,-,few,TGCGCCAGCAGCCGGGAGTGGGGCCGAGAGACCCAGTACTTC,CASSREWGRETQYF
TRBV10-3,TRBJ1-3,-,few,TGTGCCATCAGTCCTCAGGAAACCTCTGGAAACACCATATATTTT,CAISPQETSGNTIYF
TRBV6-1,TRBJ1-1,-,-,TGTGCCAGCAGTGAACAACAGGGTAACACTGAAGCTTTCTTT,CASSEQQGNTEAFF
TRBV2,TRBJ1-3,-,-,TGTGCCAGCAGGCTAGAATCTGGAAACACCATATATTTT,CASRLESGNTIYF
TRBV5-1,TRBJ1-4,TRBD1,-,TGCGCCAGCAGCCTCAGCTCGGGACAGGATAATGAAAAACTGTTTTTT,CASSLSSGQDNEKLFF
TRBV28,TRBJ1-5,-,-,TGTGCCAGCAGTTTAGGAGGGGGCAATCAGCCCCAGCATTTT,CASSLGGGNQPQHF
TRBV28,TRBJ1-5,-,once,TGTGCCAGCAGTACCCAGACAGGTCATCAGCCCCAGCATTTT,CASSTQTGHQPQHF
TRBV28,TRBJ2-7,TRBD1,few,TGTGCCAGCAGGGTAGGGACAGGGGTATCCTACGAGCAGTACTTC,CASRVGTGVSYEQYF
TRBV2,TRBJ2-5,-,-,TGTGCCAGCAACGGAATGGGAGGATTTGGGGAGACCCAGTACTTC,CASNGMGGFGETQYF
TRBV28,TRBJ2-7,-,-,TGTGCCAGCATGCGGGTTCCCTACGAGCAGTACTTC,CASMRVPYEQYF
TRBV28,TRBJ1-1,-,-,TGTGCCAGCAGTGAAACAGGGTTCGACACTGAAGCTTTCTTT,CASSETGFDTEAFF
TRBV2,TRBJ2-7,TRBD1,once,TGTGCCAGCAGTCCACAACGACAGGGCATCGGCGAGCAGTACTTC,CASSPQRQGIGEQYF
TRBV9,TRBJ1-2,-,few,TGTGCCAGCACCCCACAGGGTGACTATGGCTACACCTTC,CASTPQGDYGYTF
TRBV4-1,TRBJ2-1,TRBD2,-,TGCGCCAGCAGCCCCGGACTAGCGGGAGGGCCCCAAACGTACAATGAGCAGTTCTTC,CASSPGLAGGPQTYNEQFF
TRBV7-2,TRBJ1-2,-,-,TGTGCCAGCAGCTTAGCAGGGGCAGTCTATGGCTACACCTTC,CASSLAGAVYGYTF
TRBV5-1,TRBJ1-1,-,-,TGCGCCAGCACTGCGGACGGAGGATTCACCCCGGCCCTCACTGAAGCTTTCTTT,CASTADGGFTPALTEAFF
TRBV7-6,TRBJ2-7,TRBD1,-,TGTGCCAGCAGCTTAACAGGGGATCCCCTCTACGAGCAGTACTTC,CASSLTGDPLYEQYF
TRBV7-2,TRBJ2-2,-,-,TGTGCCAGCAGCTCATTGGCGGGGAACACCGGGGAGCTGTTTTTT,CASSSLAGNTGELFF
TRBV2,TRBJ2-7,TRBD1,once,TGTGCCAGCAGTGAAGGTATAACAGGGGGGATCTACGAGCAGTACTTC,CASSEGITGGIYEQYF
TRBV5-6,TRBJ2-7,-,-,TGTGCCAGCAGCCCCACCCTTAGGGGGAGCGTGCAGTACTTC,CASSPTLRGSVQYF
TRBV6-5,TRBJ2-7,TRBD1,-,TGTGCCAGCTTCCGGGACAGGGGCGACGAGCAGTACTTC,CASFRDRGDEQYF
TRBV5-1,TRBJ2-5,TRBD1,few,TGCGCCAGCAGCTTGGTTAACAGGGGCCAAGAGACCCAGTACTTC,CASSLVNRGQETQYF
TRBV28,TRBJ1-5,TRBD1,-,TGTGCCAGCAATTCCGCGCCCGGGACAGATAGCAATCAGCCCCAGCATTTT,CASNSAPGTDSNQPQHF
TRBV6-1,TRBJ1-5,-,once,TGTGCCAGCACCCAACGGGGGAACCAGCCCCAGCATTTT,CASTQRGNQPQHF
TRBV15,TRBJ2-1,-,-,TGTGCCACCAGCAGTGGTACTTTCTCCAATGAGCAGTTCTTC,CATSSGTFSNEQFF
TRBV5-6,TRBJ1-2,-,-,TGTGCCAGCAGCTTGACGGGGTATGGCTACACCTTC,CASSLTGYGYTF
TRBV14,TRBJ2-7,-,-,TGTGCCAGCAGCCCTATGACTGGGGCCCAGGCCTACGAGCAGTACTTC,CASSPMTGAQAYEQYF
TRBV7-9,TRBJ2-3,-,once,TGTTCCAGCAGCTTGGGACTGGGTGCAGATACGCAGTATTTT,CSSSLGLGADTQYF
TRBV12-5,TRBJ2-7,TRBD2,-,TGTGCTAGTGGTTTGGTAGTTAGTGAGACTAGCGGGGCTAGGGACTCCTACGAGCAGTACTTC,CASGLVVSETSGARDSYEQYF
TRBV27,TRBJ2-7,TRBD2,-,TGTGCCAGCAGTCGGACTAGCGGTTCCTACGAGCAGTACTTC,CASSRTSGSYEQYF
TRBV5-1,TRBJ2-7,TRBD2,-,TGCGCCAGCAGCTTGGGAACTAGCGGGAGCTTCCACGAGCAGTACTTC,CASSLGTSGSFHEQYF
TRBV27,TRBJ1-2,TRBD1,-,TGTGCCAGCAGAGTCACGGACAGGGGGCTGGGTGGCTACACCTTC,CASRVTDRGLGGYTF
TRBV5-4,TRBJ1-6,-,-,TGTGCCAGCAGCTTGGAGAGGAATTCACCCCTCCACTTT,CASSLERNSPLHF
TRBV11-2,TRBJ2-2,-,-,TGTGCCAGCAGCTTCACAAGGGACACCTACACCGGGGAGCTGTTTTTT,CASSFTRDTYTGELFF
TRBV6-1,TRBJ1-4,-,-,TGTGCCAGCAGTGACACCGGGACAAAAAAACTGTTTTTT,CASSDTGTKKLFF
TRBV5-5,TRBJ1-5,TRBD1,-,TGTGCCAGCAGCTACGGGACAGCAAACTATCAGCCCCAGCATTTT,CASSYGTANYQPQHF
TRBV9,TRBJ2-1,-,-,TGTGCCAGCAGCCCTTCCGGGAGAATGGTAAATGAGCAGTTCTTC,CASSPSGRMVNEQFF
TRBV5-1,TRBJ2-5,TRBD1,-,TGCGCCAGCAGCTACGGACAGGGAGAGACCCAGTACTTC,CASSYGQGETQYF
TRBV5-8,TRBJ1-5,-,-,TGTGCCAGCAGCCTGGGGTTCCCTAGGCCCCAGCATTTT,CASSLGFPRPQHF
TRBV7-9,TRBJ2-3,-,-,TGTGCCAGCAGCGCCGGGGGAGATACGCAGTATTTT,CASSAGGDTQYF
TRBV30,TRBJ2-5,-,-,TGTGCCTGGAGCTACCTAGGGGGCCAAGAGACCCAGTACTTC,CAWSYLGGQETQYF
TRBV12-5,TRBJ2-2,TRBD1,once,TGTGCTAGTGGTTCGGGACAGGGCGACACCGGGGAGCTGTTTTTT,CASGSGQGDTGELFF
TRBV5-1,TRBJ1-2,TRBD1,-,TGCGCCAGCAGCCTGGGGGACAGAATTTTCTATGGCTACACCTTC,CASSLGDRIFYGYTF
TRBV5-4,TRBJ2-3,-,-,TGTGCCAGCAGCCCAGACAGAACCAAAAGCACAGATACGCAGTATTTT,CASSPDRTKSTDTQYF
TRBV29-1,TRBJ2-3,-,-,TGCAGCGTTTATTATAGCACAGATACGCAGTATTTT,CSVYYSTDTQYF
TRBV29-1,TRBJ2-6,-,-,TGCAGCGTTCAAACCGACACGGGCTCTGGGGCCAACGGCCTGACTTTC,CSVQTDTGSGANGLTF
TRBV5-4,TRBJ1-1,TRBD1,-,TGTGCCAGCAGCCACAGGGGCGCGGCGGATGCTGAAGCTTTCTTT,CASSHRGAADAEAFF
TRBV30,TRBJ1-1,-,-,TGTGCCTGGAGTGGGGTCAGGGGCGGAGGTATGAACACTGAAGCTTTCTTT,CAWSGVRGGGMNTEAFF
TRBV7-8,TRBJ2-5,TRBD2,-,TGTGCCAGCAGCTTAGAGCGGGACCAGCGGGTAGAGACCCAGTACTTC,CASSLERDQRVETQYF
TRBV9,TRBJ1-1,-,-,TGTGCCAGCAGCGCCCGTGGGAGAATGAACACTGAAGCTTTCTTT,CASSARGRMNTEAFF
TRBV30,TRBJ1-6,-,few,TGTGCCTGGAGTGCAGGTTTTCCCCTCCACTTT,CAWSAGFPLHF